One TCR beta chain is described in this entry. This sample stems from a study of T cell changes during pregnancy in multiple sclerosis. V gave up 7 bases and J gave up 1 base, with 17 bases separating them. The germline gives CDR1 MNHEY, CDR2 SVGAGI. The CDR3 sequence is 15 residues long. Assay: immunoSEQ multiplex PCR; the TCRdb copy retains only in-frame clones and omits some. Of 40,000 to 55,000 clones in the sample, around 94% were seen once. The sequence was collected from a female donor with multiple sclerosis, enrolled in a pregnancy study. Sequences were derived from CD4+ T cells from peripheral blood mononuclear cells, sampled in the third trimester of pregnancy. The genes are TRBV6-5 and TRBJ2-7; D remains unclear. For the CDR3, the DNA is TGTGCCAGCACGGTATCACAGTCCCTATCCTACGAGCAGTACTTC. This gives the protein CASTVSQSLSYEQYF.